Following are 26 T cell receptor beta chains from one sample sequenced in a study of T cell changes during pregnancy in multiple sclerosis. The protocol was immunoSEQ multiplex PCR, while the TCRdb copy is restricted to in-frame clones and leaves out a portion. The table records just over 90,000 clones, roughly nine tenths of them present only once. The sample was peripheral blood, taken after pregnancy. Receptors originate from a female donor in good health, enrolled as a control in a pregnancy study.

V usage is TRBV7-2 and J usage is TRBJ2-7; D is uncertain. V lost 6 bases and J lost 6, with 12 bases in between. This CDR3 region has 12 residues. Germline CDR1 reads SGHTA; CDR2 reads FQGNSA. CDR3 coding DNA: TGTGCCAGCAGTCAGCGCGTGCGCGAGCAGTACTTC. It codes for CASSQRVREQYF.

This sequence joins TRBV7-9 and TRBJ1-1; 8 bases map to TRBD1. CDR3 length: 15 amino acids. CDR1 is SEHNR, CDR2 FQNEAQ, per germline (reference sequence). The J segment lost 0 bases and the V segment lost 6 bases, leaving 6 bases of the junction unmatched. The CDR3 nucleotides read TGTGCCAGCAGACCCCGGACAGGGCTGAACACTGAAGCTTTCTTT. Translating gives CASRPRTGLNTEAFF.

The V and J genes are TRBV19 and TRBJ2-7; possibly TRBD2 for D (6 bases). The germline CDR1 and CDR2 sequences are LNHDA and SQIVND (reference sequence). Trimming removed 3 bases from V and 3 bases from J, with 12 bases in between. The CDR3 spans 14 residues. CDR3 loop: CASSMGRGNYEQYF. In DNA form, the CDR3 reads TGTGCCAGTAGTATGGGGCGGGGAAACTACGAGCAGTACTTC.

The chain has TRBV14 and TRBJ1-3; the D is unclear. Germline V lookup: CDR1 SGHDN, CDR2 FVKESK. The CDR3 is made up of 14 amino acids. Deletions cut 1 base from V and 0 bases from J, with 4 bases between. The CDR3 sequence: CASSQASSGNTIYF. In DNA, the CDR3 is TGTGCCAGCAGCCAAGCGAGCTCTGGAAACACCATATATTTT.

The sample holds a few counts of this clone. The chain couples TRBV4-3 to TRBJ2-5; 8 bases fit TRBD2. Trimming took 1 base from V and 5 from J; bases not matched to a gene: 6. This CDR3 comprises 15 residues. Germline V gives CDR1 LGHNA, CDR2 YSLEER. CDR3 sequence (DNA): TGCGCCAGCAGCCAAGGTTCCGGGGGGGAGGAGACCCAGTACTTC. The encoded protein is CASSQGSGGEETQYF.

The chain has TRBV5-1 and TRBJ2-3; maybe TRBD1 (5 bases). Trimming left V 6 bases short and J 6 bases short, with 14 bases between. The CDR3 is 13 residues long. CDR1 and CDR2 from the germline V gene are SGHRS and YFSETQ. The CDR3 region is CASTQGNTDTQYF. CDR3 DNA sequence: TGCGCCAGCACTCAGGGAAACACTGATACGCAGTATTTT. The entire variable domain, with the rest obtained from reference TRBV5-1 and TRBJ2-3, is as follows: KAGVTQTPRYLIKTRGQQVTLSCSPISGHRSVSWYQQTPGQGLQFLFEYFSETQRNKGNFPGRFSGRQFSNSRSEMNVSTLELGDSALYLCASTQGNTDTQYFGPGTRLTVL.

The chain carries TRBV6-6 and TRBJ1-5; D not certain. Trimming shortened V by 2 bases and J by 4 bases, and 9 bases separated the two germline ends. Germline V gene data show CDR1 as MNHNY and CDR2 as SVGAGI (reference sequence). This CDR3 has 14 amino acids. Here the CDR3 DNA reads TGTGCCAGCAGTTACGCAGAATTAAATCAGCCCCAGCATTTT. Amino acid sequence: CASSYAELNQPQHF.

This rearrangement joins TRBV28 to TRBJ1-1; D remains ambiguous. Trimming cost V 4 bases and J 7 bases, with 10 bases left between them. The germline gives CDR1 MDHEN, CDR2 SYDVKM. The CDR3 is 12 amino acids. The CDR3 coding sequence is TGTGCCAGCAGTTCGAGGTGGGTTGAAGCTTTCTTT. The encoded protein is CASSSRWVEAFF.

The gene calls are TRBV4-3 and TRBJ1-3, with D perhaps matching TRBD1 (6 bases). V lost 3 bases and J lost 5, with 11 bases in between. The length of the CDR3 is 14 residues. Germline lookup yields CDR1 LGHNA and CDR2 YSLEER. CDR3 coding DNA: TGCGCCAGCAGCCACAGGGGATATAGAAACACCATATATTTT. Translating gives CASSHRGYRNTIYF.

CDR3 bases: TGCGCCAGCAGCCAAGAAACAACTAGCGGGGGGCCCACAGATACGCAGTATTTT. This translates into CASSQETTSGGPTDTQYF. The chain combines TRBV4-3 with TRBJ2-3; 12 nucleotides line up with TRBD2. V trimming: 0 bases; J trimming: 2 bases; junction bases outside the gene matches: 6. The CDR3 totals 18 residues. Germline CDR1 is LGHNA and CDR2 is YSLEER.

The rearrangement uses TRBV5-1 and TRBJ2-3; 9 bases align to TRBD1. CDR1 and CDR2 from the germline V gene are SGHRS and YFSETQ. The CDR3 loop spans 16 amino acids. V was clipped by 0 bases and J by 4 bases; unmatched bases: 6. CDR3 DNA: TGCGCCAGCAGCTTGGACAGGGGGCGTGGGTCAGATACGCAGTATTTT. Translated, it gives CASSLDRGRGSDTQYF.

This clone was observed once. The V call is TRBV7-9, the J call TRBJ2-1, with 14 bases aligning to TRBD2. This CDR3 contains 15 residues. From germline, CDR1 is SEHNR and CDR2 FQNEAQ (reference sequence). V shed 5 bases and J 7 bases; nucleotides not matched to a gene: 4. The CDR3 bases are TGTGCCAGCAGCCAGACTAGCGGGGGGGCTAATGAGCAGTTCTTC. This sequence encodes CASSQTSGGANEQFF.

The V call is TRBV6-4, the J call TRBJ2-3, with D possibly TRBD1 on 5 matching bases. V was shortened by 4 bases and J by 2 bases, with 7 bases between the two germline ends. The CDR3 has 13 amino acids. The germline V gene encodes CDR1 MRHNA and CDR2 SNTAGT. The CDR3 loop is CASSVGATDTQYF. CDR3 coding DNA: TGTGCCAGCAGTGTTGGGGCCACAGATACGCAGTATTTT.

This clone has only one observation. The DNA for the CDR3 is TGTGCCACCGAGTTGCCCGGGACAGGGGTCACCGGGGAGCTGTTTTTT. Its protein is CATELPGTGVTGELFF. The V gene is TRBV10-3, the J gene TRBJ2-2, with 10 bases lining up with TRBD1. Germline loops: CDR1 ENHRY, CDR2 SYGVKD. V shed 10 bases, J shed 4 bases, and the junction held 12 bases outside the gene matches. This CDR3 region has 16 residues.

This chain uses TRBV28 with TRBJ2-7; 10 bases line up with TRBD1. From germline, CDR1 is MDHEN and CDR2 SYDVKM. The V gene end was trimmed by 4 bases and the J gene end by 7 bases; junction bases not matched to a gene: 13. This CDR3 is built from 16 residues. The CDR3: CASSSRRQGAEGEQYF. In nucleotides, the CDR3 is TGTGCCAGCAGTTCCCGTAGACAGGGGGCTGAAGGGGAGCAGTACTTC.

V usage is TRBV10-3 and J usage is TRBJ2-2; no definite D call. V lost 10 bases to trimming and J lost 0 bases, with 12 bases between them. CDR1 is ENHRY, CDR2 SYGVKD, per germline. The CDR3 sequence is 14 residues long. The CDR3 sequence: CASKPHSNTGELFF. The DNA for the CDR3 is TGTGCCAGCAAACCTCACTCGAACACCGGGGAGCTGTTTTTT.

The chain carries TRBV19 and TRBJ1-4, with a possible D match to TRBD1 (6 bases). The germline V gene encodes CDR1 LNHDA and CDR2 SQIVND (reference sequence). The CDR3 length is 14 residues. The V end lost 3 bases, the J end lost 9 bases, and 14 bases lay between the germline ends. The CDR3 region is CASSIPTGRKKLFF. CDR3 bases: TGTGCCAGTAGTATCCCCACAGGGAGAAAAAAACTGTTTTTT.

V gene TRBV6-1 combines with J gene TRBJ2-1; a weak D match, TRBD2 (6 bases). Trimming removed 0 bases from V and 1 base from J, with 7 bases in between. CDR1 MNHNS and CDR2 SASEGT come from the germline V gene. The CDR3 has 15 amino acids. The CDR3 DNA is TGTGCCAGCAGTGAAGCTGGGGGGTCCTACAATGAGCAGTTCTTC. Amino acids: CASSEAGGSYNEQFF.

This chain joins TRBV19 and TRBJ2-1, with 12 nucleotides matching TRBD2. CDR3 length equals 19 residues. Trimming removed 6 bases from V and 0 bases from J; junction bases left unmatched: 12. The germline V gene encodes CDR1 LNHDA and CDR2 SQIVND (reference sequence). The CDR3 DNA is TGTGCCAGTAGGACACTAGCGGGGGGTTTTTCGAGCTCCTACAATGAGCAGTTCTTC. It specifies CASRTLAGGFSSSYNEQFF.

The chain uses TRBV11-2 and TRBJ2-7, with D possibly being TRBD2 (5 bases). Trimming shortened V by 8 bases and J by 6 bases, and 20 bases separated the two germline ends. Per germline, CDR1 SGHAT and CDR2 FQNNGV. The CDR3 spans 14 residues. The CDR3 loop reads CASLSSPRRAEQYF. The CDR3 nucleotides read TGTGCCAGCCTCTCGTCCCCCCGGCGGGCCGAGCAGTACTTC.

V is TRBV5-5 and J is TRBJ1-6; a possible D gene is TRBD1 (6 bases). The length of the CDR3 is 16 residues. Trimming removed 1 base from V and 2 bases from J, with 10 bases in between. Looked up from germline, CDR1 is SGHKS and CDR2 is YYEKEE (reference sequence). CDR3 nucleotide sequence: TGTGCCAGCAGCTTGTCAGGGGCCACCTATAATTCACCCCTCCACTTT. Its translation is CASSLSGATYNSPLHF.

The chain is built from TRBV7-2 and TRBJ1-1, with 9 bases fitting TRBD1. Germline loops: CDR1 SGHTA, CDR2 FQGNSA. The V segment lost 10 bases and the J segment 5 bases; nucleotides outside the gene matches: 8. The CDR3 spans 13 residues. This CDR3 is CATAGTGRTEAFF. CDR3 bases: TGTGCCACCGCGGGGACAGGGAGGACTGAAGCTTTCTTT.

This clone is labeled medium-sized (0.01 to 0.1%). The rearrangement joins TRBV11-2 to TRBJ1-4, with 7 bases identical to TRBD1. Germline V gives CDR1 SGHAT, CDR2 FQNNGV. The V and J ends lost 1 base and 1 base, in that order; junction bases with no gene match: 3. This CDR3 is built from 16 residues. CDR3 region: CASSLAQGGTNEKLFF. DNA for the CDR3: TGTGCCAGCAGCTTAGCTCAGGGGGGAACTAATGAAAAACTGTTTTTT.

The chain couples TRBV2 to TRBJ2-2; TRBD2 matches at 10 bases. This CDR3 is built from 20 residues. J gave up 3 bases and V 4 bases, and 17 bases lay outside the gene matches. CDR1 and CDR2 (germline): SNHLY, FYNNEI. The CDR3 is CASSGQGPASGGAYTGELFF. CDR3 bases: TGTGCCAGCAGTGGACAGGGGCCGGCCAGCGGGGGGGCCTACACCGGGGAGCTGTTTTTT.

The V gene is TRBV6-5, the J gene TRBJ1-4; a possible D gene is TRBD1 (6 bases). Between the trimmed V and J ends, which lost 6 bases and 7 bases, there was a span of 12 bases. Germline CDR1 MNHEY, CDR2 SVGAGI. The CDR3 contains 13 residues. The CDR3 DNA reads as TGTGCCAGCAGGGAACAGGGCTCTGAAAAACTGTTTTTT. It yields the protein CASREQGSEKLFF.

The CDR3 here is CASSSTLAKPTGVGQPQHF. Written as DNA, the CDR3 is TGCGCCAGCAGCTCAACTCTCGCCAAACCGACAGGGGTTGGTCAGCCCCAGCATTTT. The V and J genes are TRBV5-1 and TRBJ1-5; 8 bases are a match to TRBD1. The CDR3 spans 19 residues. The V gene end was trimmed by 3 bases and the J gene end by 6 bases; junction bases not matched to a gene: 20. Germline V gene sequence: CDR1 SGHRS, CDR2 YFSETQ.